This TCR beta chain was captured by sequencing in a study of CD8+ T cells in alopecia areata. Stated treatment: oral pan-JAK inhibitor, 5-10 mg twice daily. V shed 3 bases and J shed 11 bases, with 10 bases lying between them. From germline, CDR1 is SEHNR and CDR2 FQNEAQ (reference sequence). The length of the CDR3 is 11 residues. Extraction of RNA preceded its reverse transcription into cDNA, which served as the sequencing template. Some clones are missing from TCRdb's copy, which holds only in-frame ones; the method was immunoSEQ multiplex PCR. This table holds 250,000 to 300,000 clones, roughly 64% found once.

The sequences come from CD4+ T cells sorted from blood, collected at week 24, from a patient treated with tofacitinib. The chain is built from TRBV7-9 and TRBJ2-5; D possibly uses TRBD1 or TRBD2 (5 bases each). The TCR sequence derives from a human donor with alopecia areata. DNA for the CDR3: TGTGCCAGCAGCTTCGACAGACTACAGTACTTC. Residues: CASSFDRLQYF.